This T cell receptor (beta chain) is drawn from a study of OX40 agonist ivuxolimab in advanced cancers. A note on this clone: The target antigen is unknown.

Study-wide findings and caveats: There were, on average, more expanded clones in CD8+ T cells than in CD4+.

The CDR3 has 15 amino acids. The V gene end was trimmed by 2 bases and the J gene end by 2 bases; junction bases not matched to a gene: 5. Germline values: CDR1 MNHEY, CDR2 SVGAGI. The protocol was immunoSEQ multiplex PCR, while the TCRdb copy is restricted to in-frame clones and leaves out a portion. Altogether 48,000 or so clones are present, roughly 86% being singletons, with the ten largest covering under 2.5%. The specimen was CD4+ or CD8+ T cells sorted from blood, collected in a trial of the OX40 agonist ivuxolimab. The rearrangement uses TRBV6-5 and TRBJ2-7; 8 positions match TRBD2. This clonotype was obtained from an adult with an advanced solid tumor such as melanoma, head and neck, liver or kidney cancer. The CDR3 DNA reads TGTGCCAGCAGTTACCTAGCGGGTACGCCCTACGAGCAGTACTTC. Residues: CASSYLAGTPYEQYF.